This TCR beta chain derives from a study of T-cell memory formation after mild COVID-19. One entry per CDR3 protein, called by TCRdb with MiXCR from the 5' RACE reads. The sample includes about 440,000 distinct CDR3 sequences, around 18% of them seen just once. Trimming cost V 7 bases and J 3 bases; bases outside gene matches: 12. The CDR3 covers 15 residues. This clonotype occurred a few times. The source of this sequence is an adult woman who had mild COVID-19 (a few samples of this study predate the infection). Cell type and time point are not known. Sequences were obtained from PBMCs or a T cell subset sorted from them (not recorded which). This rearrangement joins TRBV12-3 or TRBV12-4 to TRBJ2-7, with TRBD2 matching 7 bases. The CDR3 coding sequence is TGTGCCAGCATGTTGCGGGGGATGAGAGGCTACGAGCAGTACTTC. It is translated as CASMLRGMRGYEQYF.